These 31 T cell receptor beta chains were all obtained from the same sample, sequenced in a study of T cells in Graves' hyperthyroidism and ophthalmopathy (dated by TCRdb to the late 2010s). Receptor libraries were prepared by multiplex PCR. Data came from an Illumina HiSeq 2000. TCR beta CDR3 regions were amplified from RNA transcripts. For the first round of RT-PCR on the TCR CDR3, the HTBI primer set was used together with the Qiagen OneStep RT-PCR kit. The public reads were reprocessed in TCRdb via fastp at Q25 and MiXCR, keeping in-frame beta chains. All rows with the same CDR3 protein become a single entry with the most common DNA and genes. The sample records roughly 350,000 distinct CDR3 sequences, roughly 13% of which are singletons. In total, the top ten clones hold roughly 35% of the sample. The sequenced material came from blood. Receptors were obtained from a woman aged 40 to 50 with Graves' ophthalmopathy.

This clonotype was recorded many times. The chain carries TRBV6-1 and TRBJ1-1, with 8 bases lining up with TRBD1. Germline V gives CDR1 MNHNS, CDR2 SASEGT. Unmatched junction bases numbered 11, after V lost 6 bases and J lost 5 bases. This CDR3 is built from 15 residues. CDR3 in amino acids: CASRDNRGRVTEAFF. Written as DNA, the CDR3 is TGTGCCAGCAGAGATAACAGGGGGAGGGTAACTGAAGCTTTCTTT.

This clonotype showed up many times. The chain is built from TRBV28 and TRBJ1-4, with D uncertain. Germline-derived CDR1 and CDR2 are MDHEN and SYDVKM. This CDR3 has 14 amino acids. V lost 3 bases and J lost 3, with 8 bases in between. The CDR3, as DNA: TGTGCCAGCAGTTTCGGTTTGGCTAATGAAAAACTGTTTTTT. Translated, it gives CASSFGLANEKLFF.

V and J are TRBV28 and TRBJ1-6; no clear D. CDR3 length: 16 amino acids. V was cut by 2 bases and J by 0 bases, with 8 bases left in between. Germline CDR1 is MDHEN and CDR2 is SYDVKM. The CDR3 loop reads CASSLVASSYNSPLHF. The DNA for the CDR3 is TGTGCCAGCAGTTTAGTAGCCAGCTCCTATAATTCACCCCTCCACTTT.

This clonotype was seen more than once but under ten times. This chain connects TRBV10-2 to TRBJ2-1; 11 nucleotides match TRBD2. This CDR3 spans 14 amino acids. Germline CDR1 is WSHSY and CDR2 is SAAADI. The V and J ends lost 8 bases and 6 bases, in that order; junction bases with no gene match: 6. CDR3 in DNA: TGCGCCAGCTATAGCGGGGGGGCTCCCAATGAGCAGTTCTTC. Translation: CASYSGGAPNEQFF.

This clonotype was recorded a few times. In nucleotides, the CDR3 is TGTGCCAGCAGCCCTACCGGGACAGGGGGCCTTGAAAAACTGTTTTTT. This encodes CASSPTGTGGLEKLFF. V usage is TRBV28 and J usage is TRBJ1-4; TRBD1 matches 12 bases. Trimming at V came to 6 bases and at J to 7 bases, leaving 9 bases not matched to a gene. The CDR3 runs 16 residues. Germline V lookup: CDR1 MDHEN, CDR2 SYDVKM.

This rearrangement joins TRBV18 to TRBJ1-1; maybe TRBD1 (6 bases). Trimming cost V 2 bases and J 1 base, with 8 bases left between them. From germline, CDR1 is KGHSH and CDR2 LQKENI. This CDR3 is 14 amino acids long. For the CDR3, the DNA is TGTGCCAGCTCACCAGGGGGCTCGAACACTGAAGCTTTCTTT. Its translation: CASSPGGSNTEAFF.

This clonotype was seen ten or more times. The junction does not match germline at one end; this may be a read error. J is TRBJ1-1 and V is TRBV7-8, with 9 nucleotides matching TRBD1. The germline gives CDR1 SGHVS, CDR2 FQNEAQ. The CDR3 extends over 15 amino acids. CDR3 in DNA: TGTGCCAGCAGCTTAATGGGACAGGGTCATACTGAAGCTCTCTTT. Its protein is CASSLMGQGHTEALF.

The sample holds many counts of this clonotype. This rearrangement joins TRBV20-1 to TRBJ2-1, with D hard to call. CDR3 length: 11 amino acids. V lost 7 bases and J lost 6, with 10 bases in between. Germline lookup yields CDR1 DFQATT and CDR2 SNEGSKA (reference sequence). The CDR3 region has the DNA TGCAGTGTTAAGGACGCCAATGAGCAGTTCTTC. As protein: CSVKDANEQFF.

In regard to this clonotype: With a much larger clone just one base away, this may be a read error. The J gene is TRBJ2-1, the V gene TRBV7-7; D possibly corresponds to TRBD2 (6 bases). The DNA end is a closer match to TRBJ2-7, so the J assignment may be wrong. Germline CDR1 SSHAT, CDR2 FNYEAQ (reference sequence). CDR3 length: 14 residues. CDR3: CASSLDGLSNEQYF. The DNA of the CDR3 is TGTGCTAGCAGCTTGGACGGACTAAGCAATGAGCAGTACTTC.

This clonotype was found many times. The V gene is TRBV19, the J gene TRBJ1-5, with a weak D call TRBD1 (6 bases). The CDR3 covers 14 residues. Trimming removed 0 bases from V and 10 bases from J, with 13 bases in between. The germline V gene has CDR1 LNHDA and CDR2 SQIVND (reference sequence). CDR3 in DNA: TGTGCCAGTAGTATAGAAGGGGGGAGACGTCCCCAGCATTTT. It specifies CASSIEGGRRPQHF. Using reference TRBV19 and TRBJ1-5 for the parts outside the CDR3, the full variable domain is DGGITQSPKYLFRKEGQNVTLSCEQNLNHDAMYWYRQDPGQGLRLIYYSQIVNDFQKGDIAEGYSVSREKKESFPLTVTSAQKNPTAFYLCASSIEGGRRPQHFGDGTRLSIL.

This clonotype has at least ten counts. The J gene is TRBJ2-2, the V gene TRBV10-3; D ambiguous. The CDR3 runs to 14 residues. V was trimmed by 6 bases and J by 6 bases, leaving 14 bases between them. From germline, CDR1 is ENHRY and CDR2 SYGVKD. CDR3 region: CAIRLTAYAGELFF. DNA for the CDR3: TGTGCCATCAGGTTAACCGCTTATGCCGGGGAGCTGTTTTTT.

At least ten counts were recorded for this clonotype. The J gene is TRBJ2-3, the V gene TRBV2; 8 nucleotides agree with TRBD2. In germline, CDR1 is SNHLY, CDR2 FYNNEI. Trimming cost V 6 bases and J 3 bases; bases outside gene matches: 8. CDR3 length: 15 amino acids. The CDR3 region has the DNA TGTGCCAGCAGGGGAGGAAGCGGGAGTACAGATACGCAGTATTTT. This translates into CASRGGSGSTDTQYF. Complete variable domain (other parts from reference TRBV2 and TRBJ2-3): EPEVTQTPSHQVTQMGQEVILRCVPISNHLYFYWYRQILGQKVEFLVSFYNNEISEKSEIFDDQFSVERPDGSNFTLKIRSTKLEDSAMYFCASRGGSGSTDTQYFGPGTRLTVL.

This clonotype appeared many times. This chain joins TRBV28 and TRBJ2-2; 14 bases are shared with TRBD2. In germline, CDR1 is MDHEN, CDR2 SYDVKM. The ends lost 3 bases at V and 0 bases at J; junction bases unmatched: 15. The CDR3 runs to 22 residues. The CDR3 DNA sequence: TGTGCCAGCAGTTTCCCGCCGTGGGGACTAGCGGGAGTCGACGCGAACACCGGGGAGCTGTTTTTT. Translating gives CASSFPPWGLAGVDANTGELFF.

There are many counts of this clonotype. The rearrangement uses TRBV11-2 and TRBJ2-7, with D hard to call. In germline, CDR1 is SGHAT, CDR2 FQNNGV. CDR3 length equals 14 residues. Trimming stripped 5 bases from V and 6 bases from J, with 17 bases between. The CDR3 nucleotides are TGTGCCAGCAGCCCGCCGAGTCCCGAGGCCGAGCAGTACTTC. It codes for CASSPPSPEAEQYF.

The chain recombines TRBV3-1 with TRBJ1-2; 8 bases agree with TRBD1. Germline CDR1 LGHDT, CDR2 YNNKEL (reference sequence). The CDR3 covers 13 residues. V shed 5 bases, J shed 6 bases, and the junction held 5 bases outside the gene matches. The CDR3 loop is CASSERTGNGYTF. CDR3 DNA: TGTGCCAGCAGCGAGAGGACAGGGAATGGCTACACCTTC.

In regard to this clonotype: A much larger clone differs from this one at a single base, so this may be a read error. The chain couples TRBV28 to TRBJ2-7; D gene ambiguous. CDR3 length: 15 amino acids. Germline values: CDR1 MDHEN, CDR2 SYDVKM. CDR3 loop: CAGSPDLQSSYEQYF. CDR3 nucleotide sequence: TGTGCCGGCAGTCCGGACCTTCAGAGCTCCTACGAGCAGTACTTC.

On this clonotype itself: This may be a read error: a much more frequent sequence differs by one nucleotide. The V call is TRBV5-6, the J call TRBJ2-1; D possibly uses TRBD1 or TRBD2 (5 bases each). With the DNA end fitting TRBJ2-7 better, the J assignment may be wrong. CDR1 is SGHDT, CDR2 YYEEEE, per germline. The CDR3 loop spans 14 amino acids. The CDR3 sequence: CASSLWDAGNEQYF. The DNA for the CDR3 is TGTGCCAGCAGCTTGTGGGACGCGGGCAATGAGCAGTACTTC.

This clonotype was seen at least ten times. The V call is TRBV12-3 or TRBV12-4, the J call TRBJ2-1, with a weak D call TRBD1 (6 bases). The ends were cut back, 6 bases at V and 0 bases at J, with 12 bases in the middle. The CDR3 runs 15 residues. The CDR3 sequence is CASSFTRGSYNEQFF. The DNA of the CDR3 is TGTGCCAGCAGCTTCACCAGGGGCTCCTACAATGAGCAGTTCTTC.

This clonotype was seen a handful of times. This chain uses TRBV2 with TRBJ1-5, with D tentatively TRBD1 (5 bases). The germline gives CDR1 SNHLY, CDR2 FYNNEI. The CDR3 loop spans 14 amino acids. V was trimmed by 2 bases and J by 6 bases, leaving 11 bases between them. In DNA, the CDR3 is TGTGCCAGCAGTGAATTACAGGCTGGTCAGCCCCAGCATTTT. Residues: CASSELQAGQPQHF.

This clonotype came up many times. The chain has TRBV7-9 and TRBJ2-1, with a weak D call TRBD1 (6 bases). Trimming took 5 bases from V and 8 from J, leaving 22 bases between them. The germline V gene encodes CDR1 SEHNR and CDR2 FQNEAQ (reference sequence). The CDR3 covers 16 residues. The CDR3 DNA follows: TGTGCCAGCAGCGCGATGGGACATAGGGTGGGGGATGAGCAGTTCTTC. Protein product: CASSAMGHRVGDEQFF.

As to this clonotype: The junction departs from germline at one end; a sequencing error may be responsible. The chain has TRBV20-1 and TRBJ2-1; TRBD2 might be the D (6 bases). Germline V gene lookup returns CDR1 DFQATT and CDR2 SNEGSKA (reference sequence). The CDR3 consists of 16 residues. The CDR3 loop reads CSAGDTEGDSLNEQFF. The CDR3 nucleotides read TGCAGTGCTGGAGATACGGAGGGAGACAGCTTGAATGAGCAGTTCTTC.

The table lists this clonotype with many counts. V and J are TRBV28 and TRBJ2-2, with 7 bases fitting TRBD2. V lost 7 bases and J lost 1; bases outside the gene matches: 9. The CDR3 length is 16 residues. Germline lookup yields CDR1 MDHEN and CDR2 SYDVKM. CDR3 nucleotides: TGTGCCAGCACCGTAGTGTCTAGCGGGAACACCGGGGAGCTGTTTTTT. Protein product: CASTVVSSGNTGELFF. The full variable domain, in which reference TRBV28 and TRBJ2-2 provide the parts outside the CDR3, is DVKVTQSSRYLVKRTGEKVFLECVQDMDHENMFWYRQDPGLGLRLIYFSYDVKMKEKGDIPEGYSVSREKKERFSLILESASTNQTSMYLCASTVVSSGNTGELFFGEGSRLTVL.

This clonotype was counted a few times. The rearrangement uses TRBV6-1 and TRBJ1-2; weak D call: TRBD1 (6 bases). The CDR3 is 13 residues long. With 5 bases removed from V and 4 bases from J, the gap between germline ends came to 11 bases. From germline, CDR1 is MNHNS and CDR2 SASEGT. The CDR3 is CASSKETGYGYTF. CDR3 nucleotides: TGTGCCAGCAGTAAAGAGACAGGCTATGGCTACACCTTC.

This clonotype was picked up many times. This rearrangement joins TRBV7-8 to TRBJ2-1; D perhaps matches TRBD1 (5 bases). Germline V gene data show CDR1 as SGHVS and CDR2 as FQNEAQ. The CDR3 consists of 15 residues. V dropped 2 bases and J dropped 7 bases, with 15 bases sitting between them. This CDR3 reads CASSLPQGLLNEQFF. The CDR3, as DNA: TGTGCCAGCAGCTTACCCCAGGGTCTTTTGAATGAGCAGTTCTTC.

Comments on this clonotype: This may be a read error, as it is one base from a much larger clone. The chain employs TRBV7-8 and TRBJ1-6; no clear D gene. Germline loops: CDR1 SGHVS, CDR2 FQNEAQ. The CDR3 is made up of 17 amino acids. This CDR3 reads CAGSLLALTSYNSPLHF. The CDR3 nucleotides read TGTGCCGGCAGCTTATTGGCTCTCACATCCTATAATTCACCCCTCCACTTT. The variable domain in full, with the rest retrieved from reference TRBV7-8 and TRBJ1-6, is GAGVSQSPRYKVAKRGQDVALRCDPISGHVSLFWYQQALGQGPEFLTYFQNEAQLDKSGLPSDRFFAERPEGSVSTLKIQRTQQEDSAVYLCAGSLLALTSYNSPLHFGNGTRLTVT.

V usage is TRBV7-9 and J usage is TRBJ1-4; D is uncertain. From germline, CDR1 is SEHNR and CDR2 FQNEAQ (reference sequence). Trimming stripped 5 bases from V and 7 bases from J, with 8 bases between. The CDR3 consists of 12 residues. CDR3 DNA sequence: TGTGCCAGCAGCCGAAAGGGTGAAAAACTGTTTTTT. It yields the protein CASSRKGEKLFF. Drawing the rest from reference TRBV7-9 and TRBJ1-4, the complete variable domain is DTGVSQNPRHKITKRGQNVTFRCDPISEHNRLYWYRQTLGQGPEFLTYFQNEAQLEKSRLLSDRFSAERPKGSFSTLEIQRTEQGDSAMYLCASSRKGEKLFFGSGTQLSVL.

This clonotype has ten or more counts. The chain carries TRBV20-1 and TRBJ2-3; D remains ambiguous. The CDR3 extends over 15 amino acids. V was clipped by 3 bases and J by 0 bases, with 13 bases between them. The V gene's germline CDR1 is DFQATT and CDR2 SNEGSKA (reference sequence). CDR3 residues: CSASDAATSTDTQYF. DNA of the CDR3: TGCAGTGCTAGTGATGCCGCCACTAGCACAGATACGCAGTATTTT.

Many counts were recorded for this clonotype. V usage is TRBV10-3 and J usage is TRBJ2-1; D not resolved. The CDR3 totals 16 residues. Germline CDR1 is ENHRY and CDR2 is SYGVKD. V dropped 10 bases and J dropped 5 bases, with 24 bases sitting between them. CDR3: CATSPPWVGANNEQFF. CDR3 nucleotide sequence: TGTGCCACCTCCCCCCCATGGGTAGGCGCAAACAATGAGCAGTTCTTC.

There are many counts of this clonotype. The CDR3 loop reads CATFAPGQGTNEQFF. The DNA of the CDR3 is TGTGCCACCTTTGCCCCGGGACAGGGGACCAATGAGCAGTTCTTC. The chain has TRBV27 and TRBJ2-1, with 10 bases identical to TRBD1. The V gene's germline CDR1 is MNHEY and CDR2 SMNVEV (reference sequence). Trimming removed 10 bases from V and 6 bases from J; junction bases left unmatched: 12. This CDR3 spans 15 amino acids.

This clonotype was found many times. The chain uses TRBV2 and TRBJ2-5, with TRBD2 matching over 9 bases. This CDR3 has 16 amino acids. V lost 3 bases and J lost 3; bases outside the gene matches: 8. Germline V gives CDR1 SNHLY, CDR2 FYNNEI. The CDR3 DNA is TGTGCCAGCAGTGAGGGTAGCGGGGGCTACGAAGAGACCCAGTACTTC. Translated, it gives CASSEGSGGYEETQYF.

The gene calls are TRBV9 and TRBJ2-3; D ambiguous. There are 12 residues in the CDR3. The germline CDR1 and CDR2 sequences are SGDLS and YYNGEE. V lost 4 bases and J 6 bases, leaving 9 bases between the germline ends. DNA for the CDR3: TGTGCCAGCAGCCCAGTTACGGATACGCAGTATTTT. Protein product: CASSPVTDTQYF.